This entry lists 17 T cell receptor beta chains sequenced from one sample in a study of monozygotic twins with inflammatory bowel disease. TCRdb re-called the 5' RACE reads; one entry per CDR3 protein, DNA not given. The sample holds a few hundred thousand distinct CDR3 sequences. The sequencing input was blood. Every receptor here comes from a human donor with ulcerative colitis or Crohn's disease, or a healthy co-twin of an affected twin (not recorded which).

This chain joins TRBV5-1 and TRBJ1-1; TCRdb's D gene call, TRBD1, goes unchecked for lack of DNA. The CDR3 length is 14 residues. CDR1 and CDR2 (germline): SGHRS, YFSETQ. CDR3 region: CASSVTGENTEAFF.

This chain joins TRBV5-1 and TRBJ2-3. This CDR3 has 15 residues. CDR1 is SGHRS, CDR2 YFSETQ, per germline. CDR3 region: CASSLTPISTDTQYF.

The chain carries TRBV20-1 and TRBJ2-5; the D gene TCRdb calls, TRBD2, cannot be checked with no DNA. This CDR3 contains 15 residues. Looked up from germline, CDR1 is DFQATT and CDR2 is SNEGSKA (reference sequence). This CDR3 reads CSAGRISLRGETQYF.

The CDR3 here is CASSPVGGYEQYF. This chain links TRBV7-2 with TRBJ2-7; TCRdb's D gene call, TRBD2, goes unchecked for lack of DNA. Germline values: CDR1 SGHTA, CDR2 FQGNSA. This CDR3 has 13 amino acids.

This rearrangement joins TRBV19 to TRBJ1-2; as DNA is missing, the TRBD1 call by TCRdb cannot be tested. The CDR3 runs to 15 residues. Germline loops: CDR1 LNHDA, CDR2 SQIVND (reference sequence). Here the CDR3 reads CASSTQATRNYGYTF.

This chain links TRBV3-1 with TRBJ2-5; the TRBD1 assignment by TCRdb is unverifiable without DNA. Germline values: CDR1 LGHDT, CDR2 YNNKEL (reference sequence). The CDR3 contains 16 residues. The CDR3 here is CASSQDPGQGEETQYF.

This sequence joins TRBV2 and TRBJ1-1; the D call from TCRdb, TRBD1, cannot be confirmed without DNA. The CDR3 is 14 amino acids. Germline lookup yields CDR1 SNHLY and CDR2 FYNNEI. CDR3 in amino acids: CASSPSLQGTEAFF.

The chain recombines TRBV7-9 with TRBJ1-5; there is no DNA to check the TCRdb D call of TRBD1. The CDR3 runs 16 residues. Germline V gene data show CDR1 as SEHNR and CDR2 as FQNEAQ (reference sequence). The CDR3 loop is CASSLGDGTGNQPQHF.

The CDR3 is CASSFDWGPGETQYF. V is TRBV7-9 and J is TRBJ2-5; there is no DNA to check the TCRdb D call of TRBD1. Germline V lookup: CDR1 SEHNR, CDR2 FQNEAQ (reference sequence). The CDR3 totals 15 residues.

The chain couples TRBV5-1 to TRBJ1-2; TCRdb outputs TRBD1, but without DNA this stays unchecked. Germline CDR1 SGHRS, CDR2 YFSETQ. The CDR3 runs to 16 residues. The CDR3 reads CASSQGATGPNVGYTF.

CDR3 region: CASSRGAEREQFF. V is TRBV12-3 or TRBV12-4 and J is TRBJ2-1; TCRdb gives TRBD1 as the D gene, but with no DNA this cannot be confirmed. CDR3 length: 13 amino acids.

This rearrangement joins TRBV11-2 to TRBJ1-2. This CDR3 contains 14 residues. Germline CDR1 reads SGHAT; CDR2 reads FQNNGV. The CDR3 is CASSPTSLAQGYTF.

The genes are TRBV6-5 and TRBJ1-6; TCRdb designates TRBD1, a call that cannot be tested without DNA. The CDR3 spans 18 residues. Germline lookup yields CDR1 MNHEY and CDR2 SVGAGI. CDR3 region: CASSSRVGASSYNSPLHF.

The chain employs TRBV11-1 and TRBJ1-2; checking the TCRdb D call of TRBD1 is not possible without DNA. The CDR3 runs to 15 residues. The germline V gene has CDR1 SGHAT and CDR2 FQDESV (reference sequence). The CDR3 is CASSFGDRGLYGYTF.

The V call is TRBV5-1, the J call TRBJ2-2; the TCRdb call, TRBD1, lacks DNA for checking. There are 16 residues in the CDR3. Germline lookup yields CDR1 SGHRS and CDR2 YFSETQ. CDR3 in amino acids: CASGSPDRGNTGELFF.

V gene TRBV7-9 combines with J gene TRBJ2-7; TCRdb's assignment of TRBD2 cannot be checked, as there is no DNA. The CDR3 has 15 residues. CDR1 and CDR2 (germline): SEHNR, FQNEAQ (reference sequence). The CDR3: CASSLHGTSIYEQYF.

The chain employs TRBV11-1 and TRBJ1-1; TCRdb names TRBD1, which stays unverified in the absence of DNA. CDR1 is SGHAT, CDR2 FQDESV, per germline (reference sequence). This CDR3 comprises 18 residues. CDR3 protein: CASSLGATGWDLDTEAFF. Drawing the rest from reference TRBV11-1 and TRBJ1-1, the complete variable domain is EAEVAQSPRYKITEKSQAVAFWCDPISGHATLYWYRQILGQGPELLVQFQDESVVDDSQLPKDRFSAERLKGVDSTLKIQPAELGDSAMYLCASSLGATGWDLDTEAFFGQGTRLTVV.